A single sample gave rise to the 25 T cell receptor beta chains below, sequenced in a study of vaccination and CD4 T cells after COVID-19. Their target antigens are unknown. The treatment was: approximately 9-day PBMC culture with coronavirus spike peptide pools or control peptides (ViraFEST assay). At the Johns Hopkins FTIC core, DNA taken from cultured CD4+ T cells was sequenced by way of the Oncomine TCR Beta short-read assay. TCRdb reprocessed the PCR reads with MiXCR, giving one entry per CDR3 protein. The repertoire holds more than 10,000 distinct CDR3 sequences, less than 70% seen once, with about 12% in the top ten. The sample taken for sequencing was CD4+ T cells from blood, cultured in vitro. The source is a human donor who had recovered from COVID-19.

This chain connects TRBV28 to TRBJ2-5; 12 bases agree with TRBD2. J was trimmed by 2 bases and V by 6 bases; bases with no gene match: 7. This CDR3 region has 16 residues. The germline V gene encodes CDR1 MDHEN and CDR2 SYDVKM. As DNA, the CDR3 is TGTGCCAGCAGCAAAGGGACTAGCGGGTTTCAAGAGACCCAGTACTTC. It specifies CASSKGTSGFQETQYF.

This clonotype was seen a handful of times. This sequence joins TRBV7-3 and TRBJ2-5; no definite D call. Germline lookup yields CDR1 SGHTA and CDR2 FQGTGA. This CDR3 has 14 amino acids. The V and J ends lost 2 bases and 5 bases respectively, with 12 bases between them. The CDR3 sequence is CASSLEAERETQYF. Here the CDR3 DNA reads TGTGCCAGCAGCTTAGAGGCAGAGAGGGAGACCCAGTACTTC.

DNA for the CDR3: TGCGCCAGCAGCCCCCGGACTAGCGGGACCTACAATGAGCAGTTCTTC. Residues: CASSPRTSGTYNEQFF. The chain links TRBV5-1 to TRBJ2-1, with 12 nucleotides matching TRBD2. The V segment lost 4 bases and the J segment 2 bases; nucleotides outside the gene matches: 4. The CDR3 runs 16 residues. CDR1 is SGHRS, CDR2 YFSETQ, per germline. Combining the CDR3 with reference TRBV5-1 and TRBJ2-1 gives the whole variable domain KAGVTQTPRYLIKTRGQQVTLSCSPISGHRSVSWYQQTPGQGLQFLFEYFSETQRNKGNFPGRFSGRQFSNSRSEMNVSTLELGDSALYLCASSPRTSGTYNEQFFGPGTRLTVL.

The V and J genes are TRBV30 and TRBJ1-2, with D perhaps TRBD1 (6 bases). This CDR3 is 13 amino acids long. V lost 2 bases, J lost 2 bases, and 9 bases lay in between. Germline CDR1 reads GTSNPN; CDR2 reads SVGIG (reference sequence). CDR3 coding DNA: TGTGCCTGGAGTTCTACAGGGAACTATGGCTACACCTTC. It codes for CAWSSTGNYGYTF.

The J gene is TRBJ2-7, the V gene TRBV2; D tentatively fits TRBD1 or TRBD2 (5 bases each). Per the germline V gene, CDR1 is SNHLY and CDR2 is FYNNEI. The CDR3 is 14 amino acids. Trimming stripped 5 bases from V and 3 bases from J, with 14 bases between. CDR3 sequence reads: CASSSGTGVYEQYF. CDR3 sequence (DNA): TGTGCCAGCAGTTCCGGGACGGGTGTCTACGAGCAGTACTTC.

The rearrangement joins TRBV28 to TRBJ1-6; D gene uncertain. The V gene's germline CDR1 is MDHEN and CDR2 SYDVKM. V lost 2 bases to trimming and J lost 4 bases, with 15 bases between them. This CDR3 region has 17 residues. The CDR3 protein is CASSLRFAGTYNSPLHF. The CDR3 DNA follows: TGTGCCAGCAGTTTAAGGTTTGCGGGAACTTATAATTCACCCCTCCACTTT.

The chain recombines TRBV7-3 with TRBJ2-1; D assignment may be TRBD1 or TRBD2 (7 bases each). V lost 3 bases, J lost 5 bases, and 17 bases lay in between. Germline V gene lookup returns CDR1 SGHTA and CDR2 FQGTGA. This CDR3 spans 16 amino acids. The CDR3 here is CASSFQGGRVDNEQFF. The CDR3 nucleotides read TGTGCCAGCAGCTTCCAGGGGGGGCGAGTCGACAATGAGCAGTTCTTC.

There are a few counts of this clonotype. This chain joins TRBV19 and TRBJ2-7; D perhaps matches TRBD1 (6 bases). V was cut by 3 bases and J by 2 bases, with 17 bases left in between. Germline V CDR1 and CDR2: LNHDA, SQIVND (reference sequence). There are 16 residues in the CDR3. CDR3 bases: TGTGCCAGTAGTATCAGGGGATTCAGGAGTACCTACGAGCAGTACTTC. Amino acids: CASSIRGFRSTYEQYF.

This clonotype was seen a few times. The chain is built from TRBV20-1 and TRBJ2-5, with TRBD2 identical over 7 bases. From germline, CDR1 is DFQATT and CDR2 SNEGSKA (reference sequence). The V gene end was trimmed by 0 bases and the J gene end by 7 bases; junction bases not matched to a gene: 5. This CDR3 has 13 amino acids. In DNA, the CDR3 is TGCAGTGCTAGAGACGGACTAGTGGGGACCCAGTACTTC. Encoded protein: CSARDGLVGTQYF.

This clonotype came up a few times. The J gene is TRBJ2-3, the V gene TRBV7-9; no reliable D call. Germline assignment: CDR1 SEHNR and CDR2 FQNEAQ (reference sequence). This CDR3 has 14 amino acids. V was shortened by 1 base and J by 6 bases, with 11 bases between the two germline ends. CDR3 sequence reads: CASSLGNQGDTQYF. In nucleotides, the CDR3 is TGTGCCAGCAGCTTAGGAAACCAAGGGGATACGCAGTATTTT.

The V call is TRBV3-1, the J call TRBJ1-2; 9 bases match TRBD1. Germline CDR1 and CDR2: LGHDT and YNNKEL (reference sequence). The junction had 4 bases not matched to a gene; V was cut back by 2 bases and J by 6 bases. The CDR3 has 14 amino acids. This chain's CDR3 is CASSQRDREDGYTF. CDR3 DNA sequence: TGTGCCAGCAGCCAAAGGGACAGGGAGGATGGCTACACCTTC. The variable domain in full, completed from reference TRBV3-1 and TRBJ1-2, reads DTAVSQTPKYLVTQMGNDKSIKCEQNLGHDTMYWYKQDSKKFLKIMFSYNNKELIINETVPNRFSPKSPDKAHLNLHINSLELGDSAVYFCASSQRDREDGYTFGSGTRLTVV.

J is TRBJ2-1 and V is TRBV6-2 or TRBV6-3; the match to TRBD2 covers 12 bases. CDR3 size: 17 residues. Germline V gives CDR1 MNHEY, CDR2 SVGEGT. The ends lost 0 bases at V and 5 bases at J; junction bases unmatched: 5. The CDR3 DNA is TGTGCCAGCAGTTACTCCCTAGCGGGAGGGGGCCACAATGAGCAGTTCTTC. Translated, it gives CASSYSLAGGGHNEQFF.

The CDR3 region is CSAIWDRGFHEQYF. CDR3 DNA: TGCAGTGCTATATGGGACAGGGGTTTCCACGAGCAGTACTTC. The chain recombines TRBV20-1 with TRBJ2-7; 10 positions match TRBD1. The V gene's germline CDR1 is DFQATT and CDR2 SNEGSKA (reference sequence). The V and J ends lost 4 bases and 5 bases, in that order; junction bases with no gene match: 8. CDR3 size: 14 residues.

This clonotype was recorded once. The chain couples TRBV24-1 to TRBJ2-3; 12 bases agree with TRBD2. The germline CDR1 and CDR2 sequences are KGHDR and SFDVKD. The V and J ends lost 4 bases and 5 bases, in that order; junction bases with no gene match: 9. This CDR3 contains 17 residues. This chain's CDR3 is CATSDPASGRAVDTQYF. DNA of the CDR3: TGTGCCACCAGTGACCCAGCTAGCGGGAGGGCCGTAGATACGCAGTATTTT.

This clonotype was counted between two and nine times. Here the CDR3 DNA reads TGCAGTGCTAGGCCCACTAATAATTCACCCCTCCACTTT. This codes for CSARPTNNSPLHF. The chain uses TRBV20-1 and TRBJ1-6; D remains ambiguous. The CDR3 runs to 13 residues. Trimming pared 3 bases from V and 5 bases from J, leaving 8 bases between. Per germline, CDR1 DFQATT and CDR2 SNEGSKA (reference sequence).

The chain recombines TRBV7-9 with TRBJ1-1; D uncertain. The germline CDR1 and CDR2 sequences are SEHNR and FQNEAQ (reference sequence). The CDR3 covers 14 residues. V was clipped by 2 bases and J by 1 base, with 8 bases between them. DNA of the CDR3: TGTGCCAGCAGCTTAAATTACGGGAACACTGAAGCTTTCTTT. It codes for CASSLNYGNTEAFF.

V gene TRBV19 combines with J gene TRBJ1-1; 9 nucleotides line up with TRBD1. The CDR3 runs to 14 residues. J lost 2 bases, V lost 5 bases, and 3 bases had no gene match. The germline V gene encodes CDR1 LNHDA and CDR2 SQIVND (reference sequence). CDR3 amino acids: CASSGTGSNTEAFF. DNA of the CDR3: TGTGCCAGTAGTGGGACAGGGTCAAACACTGAAGCTTTCTTT. The entire variable domain, with the rest obtained from reference TRBV19 and TRBJ1-1, is as follows: DGGITQSPKYLFRKEGQNVTLSCEQNLNHDAMYWYRQDPGQGLRLIYYSQIVNDFQKGDIAEGYSVSREKKESFPLTVTSAQKNPTAFYLCASSGTGSNTEAFFGQGTRLTVV.

The rearrangement links TRBV15 to TRBJ1-2; D might be TRBD1 (5 bases). The CDR3 totals 15 residues. V lost 0 bases and J lost 6, with 14 bases in between. Germline loops: CDR1 LNHNV, CDR2 YYDKDF (reference sequence). The CDR3, as DNA: TGTGCCACCAGCAGAGAGCGCTCAGGGCTCCATGGCTACACCTTC. This translates into CATSRERSGLHGYTF. The full variable domain, completed using reference TRBV15 and TRBJ1-2, is DAMVIQNPRYQVTQFGKPVTLSCSQTLNHNVMYWYQQKSSQAPKLLFHYYDKDFNNEADTPDNFQSRRPNTSFCFLDIRSPGLGDTAMYLCATSRERSGLHGYTFGSGTRLTVV.

This clonotype was seen a few times. V gene TRBV7-2 combines with J gene TRBJ2-5, with TRBD1 matching 7 bases. The germline gives CDR1 SGHTA, CDR2 FQGNSA. The CDR3 consists of 16 residues. J gave up 2 bases and V 5 bases, and 11 bases lay outside the gene matches. CDR3 in amino acids: CASSPLFGTDQETQYF. Here the CDR3 DNA reads TGTGCCAGCAGCCCTCTTTTTGGGACAGATCAAGAGACCCAGTACTTC. The full variable domain, completed using reference TRBV7-2 and TRBJ2-5, is GAGVSQSPSNKVTEKGKDVELRCDPISGHTALYWYRQSLGQGLEFLIYFQGNSAPDKSGLPSDRFSAERTGGSVSTLTIQRTQQEDSAVYLCASSPLFGTDQETQYFGPGTRLLVL.

J is TRBJ2-7 and V is TRBV12-3 or TRBV12-4, with D possibly being TRBD1 (6 bases). The CDR3 length is 14 residues. V was clipped by 2 bases and J by 1 base, with 9 bases between them. The CDR3 DNA reads TGTGCCAGCAGTTTAAACAGGGATTCCTACGAGCAGTACTTC. It codes for CASSLNRDSYEQYF.

This clonotype was detected only a few times. The chain recombines TRBV6-4 with TRBJ2-2, with 9 bases matching TRBD2. CDR3 length: 15 amino acids. In germline, CDR1 is MRHNA, CDR2 SNTAGT. V was pared by 2 bases and J by 3 bases, with 1 base of the junction left unmatched. The CDR3 DNA reads as TGTGCCAGCAGTGACGGCGGGAGGGACACCGGGGAGCTGTTTTTT. Translated, it gives CASSDGGRDTGELFF.

The chain carries TRBV4-1 and TRBJ1-2, with 9 bases identical to TRBD1. The junction had 16 bases not matched to a gene; V was cut back by 1 base and J by 1 base. The CDR3 extends over 20 amino acids. Germline CDR1 is MGHRA and CDR2 is YSYEKL. Here the CDR3 DNA reads TGCGCCAGCAGCCAAGTAGTTCTCCGGACAGGGGTGGAGGATAACTATGGCTACACCTTC. Protein sequence: CASSQVVLRTGVEDNYGYTF.

The chain employs TRBV24-1 and TRBJ2-3; TRBD1 is a possible D gene (6 bases). The germline gives CDR1 KGHDR, CDR2 SFDVKD. Trimming took off 3 bases at V and 4 bases at J, with 13 bases between the two ends. This CDR3 region has 15 residues. The CDR3 loop is CATSDPGQSADTQYF. CDR3 sequence (DNA): TGTGCCACCAGTGATCCTGGACAGTCCGCAGATACGCAGTATTTT.

The rearrangement links TRBV20-1 to TRBJ2-3; D is unclear. The CDR3 has 14 amino acids. The germline V and J ends were trimmed by 3 bases and 5 bases, with 15 bases remaining between them. The germline V gene encodes CDR1 DFQATT and CDR2 SNEGSKA (reference sequence). The CDR3 loop is CSASGGKIRDTQYF. The CDR3, as DNA: TGCAGTGCTAGCGGCGGAAAAATCAGAGATACGCAGTATTTT.

The genes are TRBV7-2 and TRBJ2-2, with 13 bases fitting TRBD2. This CDR3 spans 17 amino acids. Germline V gene data show CDR1 as SGHTA and CDR2 as FQGNSA. V gave up 2 bases and J gave up 6 bases; unmatched junction bases: 6. The CDR3 region has the DNA TGTGCCAGCAGCTTACGGACTAGCGGGAGTAGGGCCGGGGAGCTGTTTTTT. The encoded protein is CASSLRTSGSRAGELFF.